This T cell receptor beta chain was sequenced during a study of lymphopenia after photon versus proton radiotherapy. Findings of the study overall: Photon-treated patients lost naive T cells and TCR diversity; proton-treated stayed stable. Authors raise, but do not show, better survival with proton therapy. Post-nadir TCR diversity decline inversely tracked overall survival among those who died. Post-nadir diversity loss with photons came from oligoclonal expansion, particularly CD8+ Temra cells.

This clone has only one observation. Antigen unknown. Assay: immunoSEQ multiplex PCR; the TCRdb copy retains only in-frame clones and omits some. The table has 20,000 to 25,000 clones, about 85% seen once. The CDR3 totals 16 residues. Unmatched junction bases numbered 8, after V lost 5 bases and J lost 2 bases. CDR1 and CDR2 from the germline V gene are LNHDA and SQIVND (reference sequence). The source material was peripheral blood, sampled from a patient treated with photon-based radiotherapy. The clonotype originates from a man aged 55 to 69 with pancreatic cancer. This chain joins TRBV19 and TRBJ2-3; 9 nucleotides match TRBD1. The CDR3 DNA reads as TGTGCCAGTAGTTCCCCGGGACAGGGATTCACAGATACGCAGTATTTT. It yields the protein CASSSPGQGFTDTQYF.